A single T cell receptor beta chain is shown here with its context. Its antigen remains unknown. Germline lookup yields CDR1 GTSNPN and CDR2 SVGIG (reference sequence). CDR3 size: 14 residues. V dropped 3 bases and J dropped 9 bases, with 15 bases sitting between them. On day 10 of culture, CD4+ T cells were separated out. This sample stems from a study of vaccination effects on CD4 cells after COVID-19. Looking at the study overall: Antigen-specific CD4+ T cells were expanded (with viral peptide pools) by the ViraFEST assay ahead of sequencing. Findings and caveats of the study: There was marked clonal contraction among infection- and vaccine-induced clones late after vaccination. There were few convalescent patients in the study and no early post-infection timepoints.

The method was immunoSEQ multiplex PCR; TCRdb's version includes in-frame clones alone and lacks a portion of them. The sample holds around 70,000 clones, approximately 77% seen once. The chain couples TRBV30 to TRBJ1-6; perhaps TRBD1 as D (5 bases). The TCR comes from a human donor who received a COVID-19 vaccine. The sample was CD4+ T cells from PBMCs cultured without peptide, taken before COVID-19 vaccination. The CDR3 loop reads CAWSLRGVVSPLHF. For the CDR3, the DNA is TGTGCCTGGAGCCTCCGGGGGGTGGTTTCACCCCTCCACTTT.